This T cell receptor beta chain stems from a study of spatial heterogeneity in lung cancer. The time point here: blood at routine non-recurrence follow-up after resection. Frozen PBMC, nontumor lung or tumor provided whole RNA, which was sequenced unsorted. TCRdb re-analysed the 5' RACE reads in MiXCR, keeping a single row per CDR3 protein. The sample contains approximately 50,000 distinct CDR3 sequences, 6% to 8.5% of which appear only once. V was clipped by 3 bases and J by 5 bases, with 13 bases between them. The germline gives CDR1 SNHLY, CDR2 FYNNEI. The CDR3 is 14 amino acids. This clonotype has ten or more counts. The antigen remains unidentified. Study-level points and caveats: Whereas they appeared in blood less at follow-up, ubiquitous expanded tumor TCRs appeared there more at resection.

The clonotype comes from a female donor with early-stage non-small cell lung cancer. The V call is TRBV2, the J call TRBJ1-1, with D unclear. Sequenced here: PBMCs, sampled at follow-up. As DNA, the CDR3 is TGTGCCAGCAGTGAGGGTTTTGGAATAACTGAAGCTTTCTTT. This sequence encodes CASSEGFGITEAFF.